The T cell receptor (beta chain) described here comes from a study of beta chain features in type 1 diabetes (dated by TCRdb to the late 2010s). The study in broad terms: Mean age, gender distribution, total cell number and subset yield did not differ between patients and healthy donors. The study compared TCRB repertoires of sorted circulating CD4+ T cell subsets between recently diagnosed type 1 diabetes patients and matched healthy donors. A total of around 110,000,000 sorted cells were examined across all samples, and RNA yield correlated strongly with the number of cells per subset. Naive and central memory subsets were obtained from all 30 or so donors, but regulatory and stem cell-like memory subsets were isolated from only 8 patients and about eight healthy donors. What the study reported, not specific to this receptor: PCR might favor shorter templates, but patient and control samples were amplified and corrected together, so any skew would affect both groups equally. Patients with type 1 diabetes made fewer insertions and deleted more nucleotides at VDJ recombination sites, implying thymic rearrangement abnormalities. Because cDNA rather than genomic DNA was sequenced, highly expressing activated cells could have been over-represented, although no difference in activation and CD3 levels was found between groups. A moderate but significant shortening of TCRB CDR3 length was observed in type 1 diabetes patients in all four CD4+ subsets. Naive, central memory and regulatory TCRB repertoires appeared to be more similar among patients than among healthy donors. Only small numbers of individuals were included in the HLA sub-analyses, which left unresolved whether HLA type had any influence on TCRB rearrangement.

Inclusive of the bounding cysteine and phenylalanine, the CDR3 is 13 residues long. This entry keeps only the CDR3 DNA: 39 bases, framed from base 1. V lost 0 bases and J lost 6 bases; the stretch between them is 7 bases long. In the germline V gene, CDR1 corresponds to SGHRS and CDR2 to YFSETQ. Each donor gave one peripheral blood draw, averaging roughly 100 mL, which was collected into heparinised tubes. Using a panel that included CD45RO, CCR7, CD25, CD127, CD95 and CD27, naive, central memory, regulatory and stem cell-like memory CD4+ T cells were sorted on a BD FACSAria II. Every sorted population had a purity above 95%. Right away, PBMCs were isolated by Lymphoprep density gradient centrifugation and were stained directly, with no culture step. So that batch effects would be minimized, each experiment stained and sorted samples in pairs, pairing one healthy donor with one patient. All of the isolated RNA was reverse transcribed with the High Capacity cDNA Reverse Transcription Kit, so expressed TCRB transcripts were sequenced. Deep immunoSEQ sequencing was applied to naive, central memory and regulatory T cell samples, giving an average of roughly 3.5 million total reads per sample. Sorted cells were lysed in RLT buffer, and RNA was extracted using DNase-treated RNeasy Micro or Mini kits according to cell number. To prevent cross-contamination, every cell subset was processed on its own, while patient and healthy donor samples were processed together. The immunoSEQ multiplex PCR was used to amplify TCRB sequences from cDNA, yielding 87-bp fragments that span the CDR3 region. The amplicons were sequenced using the Illumina HiSeq platform. The published analysis was carried out like this. Synthetic template baselines were used to correct PCR bias computationally, reads within Hamming distance 2 were collapsed, and singletons that could not be merged were discarded. Reads were aligned to IMGT to assign V, D and J genes, CDR3 length, and insertions or deletions at six rearrangement sites. Clonotype counts were normalized to sorted cell number within each subset before computing true diversity and Gini coefficients with the tcR R package. The overlap coefficient, calculated on TCRB nucleotide sequences, was used to quantify repertoire sharing. As a proxy for the pre-selection repertoire, out-of-frame TCRB sequences from naive cells were analyzed. The table comes from immuneACCESS by way of TCRdb, which keeps in-frame sequences with V and J called. Part of the clones is missing from these tables; in studies checked, under half for an unresolved V gene and the rest for unknown reasons. For V, J and clone size, that table is used; D and trimming come from the DNA. The sample table shows about 650,000 clones, and around 12% are seen once. The top ten hold roughly 0.11% of the sample.

This clone was counted between two and nine times. Its antigen remains unidentified. Per-base qualities were not stored, and no clone one base away is much larger. The sample was naive CD4+ T cells from blood. In the paper's terms, the cell subset or site label means: true naive CD4+ T cells. This sequence originates from a man aged 30 to 39 with type 1 diabetes. The chain employs TRBV5-1 and TRBJ2-1; no D gene can be assigned with confidence. The CDR3 protein: CASSLGAANEQFF. The DNA is TGCGCCAGCAGCTTGGGGGCTGCCAATGAGCAGTTCTTC.